Listed below are T cell receptor beta chains from one sample, sequenced in a study of blood T cell repertoires in COVID-19. Assay: immunoSEQ multiplex PCR; the TCRdb copy retains only in-frame clones and omits some. This table has around 170,000 clones, around nine tenths appearing once. Material for sequencing was peripheral blood. The receptor source for this set is a man aged 50-60 years with acute or convalescent COVID-19. The CDR3 runs from the conserved cysteine through the conserved F or W. D genes are given only for firm matches. Only part of the rows carry a size: once, few, many, or a class if the clone is expanded.

cdr3_aa cdr3_nt d_call clone_size j_call v_call
CASSEPRQGAYGNTIYF TGCGCCAGCAGTGAACCTCGTCAGGGGGCGTATGGAAACACCATATATTTT TRBD1 NA TRBJ1-3 TRBV10-1
CASSGGPGVGGETQYF TGTGCCAGCAGCGGAGGGCCGGGGGTCGGAGGGGAGACCCAGTACTTC NA NA TRBJ2-5 TRBV4-2
CASSRGPGTEAFF TGCGCCAGCAGCAGGGGGCCGGGCACTGAAGCTTTCTTT TRBD1 NA TRBJ1-1 TRBV4-3
CASSLSNRAGRSEAFF TGTGCCAGCAGTTTATCCAATCGGGCAGGGAGGTCTGAAGCTTTCTTT NA NA TRBJ1-1 TRBV27
CASSYGASSSYEQYF TGTGCCAGCAGTTACGGGGCGTCGAGCTCCTACGAGCAGTACTTC NA NA TRBJ2-7 TRBV6-5
CASSVTGTGTNEQFF TGTGCCAGCAGCGTAACCGGGACAGGGACCAATGAGCAGTTCTTC TRBD1 NA TRBJ2-1 TRBV7-2
CASRTGQGEVATQYF TGTGCCAGCAGGACGGGACAGGGGGAAGTAGCGACCCAGTACTTC TRBD1 NA TRBJ2-5 TRBV28
CASSGTSGGDNEQFF TGTGCCAGCAGCGGGACTAGCGGGGGGGACAATGAGCAGTTCTTC TRBD2 NA TRBJ2-1 TRBV28
CASSHYRENSPLHF TGTGCCAGCAGCCACTACAGGGAGAATTCACCCCTCCACTTT NA NA TRBJ1-6 TRBV6-6
CASSRLAGHYGYTF TGTGCCAGCAGCCGACTCGCCGGCCACTATGGCTACACCTTC NA NA TRBJ1-2 TRBV11-2
CASSLVGGVPYEQYF TGTGCCAGCAGCTTGGTCGGGGGAGTTCCCTACGAGCAGTACTTC NA NA TRBJ2-7 TRBV5-4
CASSLDRLNEKLFF TGTGCCAGCAGCCTTGACAGACTTAATGAAAAACTGTTTTTT NA few TRBJ1-4 TRBV7-9
CASSRTVSRVEQYF TGTGCCAGTAGTCGGACAGTTTCCCGTGTCGAGCAGTACTTC NA NA TRBJ2-7 TRBV19
CASRRLPTGSETQYF TGTGCCAGCAGGCGACTACCGACAGGGTCAGAGACCCAGTACTTC TRBD1 NA TRBJ2-5 TRBV6-6
CASRQGIDISPLHF TGTGCCAGCCGACAGGGGATCGACATTTCACCCCTCCACTTT TRBD1 NA TRBJ1-6 TRBV28
CASSISPGANSPLHF TGTGCCAGTAGTATATCCCCAGGGGCGAATTCACCCCTCCACTTT NA NA TRBJ1-6 TRBV19
CASSQDRDSPLHF TGTGCCAGCAGCCAAGACAGGGATTCACCCCTCCACTTT NA NA TRBJ1-6 TRBV3-1/TRBV3-2
CASSQNILANEQFF TGTGCCAGCAGCCAGAACATACTAGCGAATGAGCAGTTCTTC TRBD2 NA TRBJ2-1 TRBV3-1/TRBV3-2
CASSRVGSRPDTQYF TGTGCCAGCAGCCGGGTGGGGAGCCGACCAGATACGCAGTATTTT NA NA TRBJ2-3 TRBV11-1
CASSFWGVEGMNNEQFF TGTGCCAGCAGCTTTTGGGGTGTGGAGGGTATGAACAATGAGCAGTTCTTC NA few TRBJ2-1 TRBV5-5
CASSWYGTPSYTDTQYF TGTGCCAGCAGCTGGTACGGGACTCCTAGTTACACAGATACGCAGTATTTT NA NA TRBJ2-3 TRBV7-9
CATSREGRGGGGYTF TGTGCCACCAGCAGAGAGGGCAGGGGTGGAGGTGGCTACACCTTC NA NA TRBJ1-2 TRBV15
CASSQERWADDSPLHF TGTGCCAGCAGCCAAGAAAGGTGGGCAGACGATTCACCCCTCCACTTT NA NA TRBJ1-6 TRBV14
CASSQDKADPRQPQHF TGCGCCAGCAGCCAAGATAAGGCGGATCCGAGGCAGCCCCAGCATTTT NA once TRBJ1-5 TRBV4-1
CASKGLAGVTGELFF TGTGCCAGCAAGGGACTAGCGGGAGTTACCGGGGAGCTGTTTTTT TRBD2 once TRBJ2-2 TRBV3-1/TRBV3-2
CASSLARAGAGELFF TGTGCCAGCAGCTTGGCCCGGGCGGGAGCCGGGGAGCTGTTTTTT TRBD2 NA TRBJ2-2 TRBV7-7
CASKYNFATNEKLFF TGTGCCAGCAAATATAACTTCGCAACTAATGAAAAACTGTTTTTT NA NA TRBJ1-4 TRBV2
CASSQDRPPGELFF TGTGCCAGCAGCCAAGATCGTCCCCCCGGGGAGCTGTTTTTT NA NA TRBJ2-2 TRBV3-1/TRBV3-2